This T cell receptor beta chain came from a study of blood T cell repertoires in COVID-19. A single count supports this clone. Individuals aged about 18 to 90 years were recruited from fewer than 30 US areas. The method was immunoSEQ multiplex PCR; TCRdb's version includes in-frame clones alone and lacks a portion of them. The table includes a few hundred thousand clones, 80% to 90% detected once. The CDR3 spans 16 residues. Per the germline V gene, CDR1 is SGHTA and CDR2 is FQGTGA. Unmatched junction bases numbered 11, after V lost 5 bases and J lost 5 bases. The TCR originated in a woman aged 35 to 49 with acute COVID-19. Sequencing used PBMCs or T cells enriched from blood (not recorded which). The chain carries TRBV7-3 and TRBJ2-2; TRBD2 matches 7 bases. The CDR3 region is CASSPRAGAQTGELFF. CDR3 sequence (DNA): TGTGCCAGCAGCCCCAGGGCGGGAGCGCAGACCGGGGAGCTGTTTTTT.